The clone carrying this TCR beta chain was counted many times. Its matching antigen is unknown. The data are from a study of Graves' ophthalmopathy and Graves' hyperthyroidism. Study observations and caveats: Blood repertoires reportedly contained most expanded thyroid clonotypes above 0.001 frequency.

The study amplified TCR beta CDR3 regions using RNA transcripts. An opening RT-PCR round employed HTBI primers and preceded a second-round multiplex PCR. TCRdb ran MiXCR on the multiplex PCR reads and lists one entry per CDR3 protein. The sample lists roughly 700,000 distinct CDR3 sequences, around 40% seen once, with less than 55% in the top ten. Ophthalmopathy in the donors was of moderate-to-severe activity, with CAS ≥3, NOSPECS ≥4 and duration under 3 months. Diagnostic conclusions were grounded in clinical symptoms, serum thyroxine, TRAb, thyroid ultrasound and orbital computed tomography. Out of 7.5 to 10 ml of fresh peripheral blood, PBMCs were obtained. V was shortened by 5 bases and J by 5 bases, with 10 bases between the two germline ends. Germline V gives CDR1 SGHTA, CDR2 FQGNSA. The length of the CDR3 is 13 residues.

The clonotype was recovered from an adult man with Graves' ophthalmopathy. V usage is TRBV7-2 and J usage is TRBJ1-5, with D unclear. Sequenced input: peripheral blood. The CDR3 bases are TGTGCCAGCAGCCTGTTCGGGGATCAGCCCCAGCATTTT. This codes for CASSLFGDQPQHF.